The source of this TCR beta chain is a study of shared clonotypes between healthy human individuals. Selected positively for CCR7 and CD45RO-negative, naive CD8 cells excluded terminally differentiated effector memory CD45RA+ cells. Study results and limitations: Clonotype sharing across donors was expected to vary with sequencing depth. On the whole, naive subsets had larger estimated richness than memory subsets had. Sampling covered blood only; tissue repertoires likely differ.

Worth noting for this clone: Antigen unknown. In the same sample, other DNA sequences code for this CDR3.

Sequencing used immunoSEQ multiplex PCR; TCRdb keeps in-frame clones, though not all of them. The sample carries roughly 850,000 clones, around 96% recorded once. This CDR3 contains 12 residues. In germline, CDR1 is SQVTM, CDR2 ANQGSEA. Losses at the gene ends were 4 bases for V and 3 bases for J; bases not matched to a gene: 0. The sequencing sample was made of naive CD8+ T cells sorted from blood. V usage is TRBV29-1 and J usage is TRBJ2-7; 10 bases are a match to TRBD2. The source is a man aged 30 to 45 in good health. Here the CDR3 DNA reads TGCAGCGTTGCTAGCGGGAGCTACGAGCAGTACTTC. Its protein product is CSVASGSYEQYF.